The rows below give T cell receptor beta chains drawn from one sample of a study of technical replicates of blood from a handful of donors. The repertoire was sequenced with immunoSEQ multiplex PCR; TCRdb's copy has only in-frame clones and lacks some. The sample lists roughly 80,000 clones; just under 95% were seen once. The sample taken for sequencing was T cells isolated from PBMCs. The receptors stem from a human donor in good health. The CDR3 runs from the conserved cysteine through the conserved F or W. D genes are given only for firm matches. The size entry is marked missing in some rows and otherwise reads once, few, many or a size class.

cdr3_nt | cdr3_aa | v_call | clone_size | d_call | j_call
TGTGCCAGCTCCCTCCCAGGGGACTACGAGCAGTACTTC | CASSLPGDYEQYF | TRBV18 | NA | NA | TRBJ2-7
TGCAGCGTTGAAGCATTTACGCACAGCGGGGAGCTGTTTTTT | CSVEAFTHSGELFF | TRBV29-1 | once | NA | TRBJ2-2
TGTGCCAGCAGTGAATTACAGGGGGCGCCGGGAGGCTACACCTTC | CASSELQGAPGGYTF | TRBV6-4 | NA | TRBD1 | TRBJ1-2
TGTGCCAGCAGCTTAGGTGGCTATTCAGCGGGGGAGCTGTTTTTT | CASSLGGYSAGELFF | TRBV7-8 | NA | NA | TRBJ2-2
TGTGCCAGCAGCCCTCGGGGACAGGGGGCTTACGAGCAGTACTTC | CASSPRGQGAYEQYF | TRBV13 | once | TRBD1 | TRBJ2-7
TGTGCCAGCAGCTTTAGAGAGACCCAGTACTTC | CASSFRETQYF | TRBV5-5 | NA | NA | TRBJ2-5
TGTGCCAGCAGCTTACAGGGTTCCGAGCAGTACTTC | CASSLQGSEQYF | TRBV7-8 | NA | NA | TRBJ2-7
TGTGCCAGCAGCGATTCTGCCGGGACAGGGATCTCCACTGAAGCTTTCTTT | CASSDSAGTGISTEAFF | TRBV7-9 | NA | TRBD1 | TRBJ1-1
TGTGCCAGCAGCCCCGCCTACGAGCAGTACTTC | CASSPAYEQYF | TRBV7-2 | once | NA | TRBJ2-7
TGCAGCGCCGAGGGACAGAGCTCCTACGAGCAGTACTTC | CSAEGQSSYEQYF | TRBV29-1 | NA | TRBD1 | TRBJ2-7
TGTGCCAGCAGCTTACACTTCTCTGGAAACACCATATATTTT | CASSLHFSGNTIYF | TRBV11-2 | NA | NA | TRBJ1-3
TGTGCCAGCAGAAGACAGGGGCTTAATGAAAAACTGTTTTTT | CASRRQGLNEKLFF | TRBV2 | NA | TRBD1 | TRBJ1-4
TGTGCCATCAGGGACAGGGTTAATCCCACAGATACGCAGTATTTT | CAIRDRVNPTDTQYF | TRBV10-3 | NA | TRBD1 | TRBJ2-3
TGTGCCAGCAGTGGAAGGCGGGAGCCCCACAATGAGCAGTTCTTC | CASSGRREPHNEQFF | TRBV6-5 | NA | TRBD2 | TRBJ2-1
TGTGCCTCTATGGACAGGTGGAACACTGAAGCTTTCTTT | CASMDRWNTEAFF | TRBV30 | many | TRBD1 | TRBJ1-1
TGTGCCAGTAGTATGGGCCGGGATGCGAATGAAAAACTGTTTTTT | CASSMGRDANEKLFF | TRBV19 | NA | NA | TRBJ1-4
TGTGCCAGCAGCCAAGAAGCCGTAGCAGCGGAACTACCCTACGAGCAGTACTTC | CASSQEAVAAELPYEQYF | TRBV4-2 | once | NA | TRBJ2-7
TGTGCCATCAGTGAACCCGGGAGCGGCTTTGACGAGCAGTACTTC | CAISEPGSGFDEQYF | TRBV10-3 | NA | NA | TRBJ2-7
TGTGCCATCAGTGAGACTAGCACAGATACGCAGTATTTT | CAISETSTDTQYF | TRBV10-3 | NA | NA | TRBJ2-3
TGTGCCAGCAGTACATATAACGGACAGATCCGCTATGGCTACACCTTC | CASSTYNGQIRYGYTF | TRBV28 | NA | NA | TRBJ1-2
TGCGCCAGCAGCTTCTCCCCTACAGGGGTCTCTGGAAACACCATATATTTT | CASSFSPTGVSGNTIYF | TRBV5-1 | NA | TRBD1 | TRBJ1-3
TGTGCCAGCAAAATCTTGGGGGGGACGAACTATGGCTACACCTTC | CASKILGGTNYGYTF | TRBV27 | NA | NA | TRBJ1-2
TGTGCCAGCAGTTTATTATTCGGGTCTAATGAGCAGTTCTTC | CASSLLFGSNEQFF | TRBV27 | NA | NA | TRBJ2-1
TGCGCCAGCAGCCAAGAGAGCGGGTGGACAGGGGCCTACGAGCAGTACTTC | CASSQESGWTGAYEQYF | TRBV4-1 | NA | TRBD1 | TRBJ2-7